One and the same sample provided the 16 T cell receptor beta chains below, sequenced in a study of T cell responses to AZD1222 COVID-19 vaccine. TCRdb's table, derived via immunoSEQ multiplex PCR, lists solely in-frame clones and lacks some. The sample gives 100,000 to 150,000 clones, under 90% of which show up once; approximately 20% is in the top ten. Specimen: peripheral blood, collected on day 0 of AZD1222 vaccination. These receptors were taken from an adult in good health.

The CDR3 reads CASSFGSRGEQYF. The CDR3 region has the DNA TGTGCCAGCAGCTTTGGGTCTAGAGGCGAGCAGTACTTC. The chain uses TRBV13 and TRBJ2-7; D uncertain. The CDR3 is 13 amino acids. Germline CDR1 and CDR2: PRHDT and FYEKMQ (reference sequence). With 3 bases removed from V and 6 bases from J, the gap between germline ends came to 12 bases.

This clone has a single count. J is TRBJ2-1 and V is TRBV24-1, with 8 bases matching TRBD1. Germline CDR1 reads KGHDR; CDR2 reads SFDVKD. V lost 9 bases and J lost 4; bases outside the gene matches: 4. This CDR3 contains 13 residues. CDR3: CATGTGDYNEQFF. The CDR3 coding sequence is TGTGCCACCGGGACAGGCGATTACAATGAGCAGTTCTTC.

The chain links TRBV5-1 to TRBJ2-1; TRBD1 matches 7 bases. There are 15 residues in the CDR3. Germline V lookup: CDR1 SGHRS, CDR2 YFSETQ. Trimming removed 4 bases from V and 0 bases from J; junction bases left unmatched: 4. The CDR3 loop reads CASSDRDSSYNEQFF. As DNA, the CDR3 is TGCGCCAGCAGCGACCGGGACAGCTCCTACAATGAGCAGTTCTTC.

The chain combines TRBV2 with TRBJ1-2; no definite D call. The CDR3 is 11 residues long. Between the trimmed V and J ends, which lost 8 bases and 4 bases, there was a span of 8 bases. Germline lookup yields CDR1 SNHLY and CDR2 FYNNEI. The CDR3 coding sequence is TGTGCCAGCGAGGACGCCTATGGCTACACCTTC. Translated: CASEDAYGYTF.

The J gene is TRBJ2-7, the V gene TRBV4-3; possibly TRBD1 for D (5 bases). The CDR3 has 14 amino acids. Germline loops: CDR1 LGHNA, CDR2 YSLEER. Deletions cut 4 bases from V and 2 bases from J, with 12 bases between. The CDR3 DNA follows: TGCGCCAGCAGCCCAGGCAGACAGACCTACGAGCAGTACTTC. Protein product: CASSPGRQTYEQYF.

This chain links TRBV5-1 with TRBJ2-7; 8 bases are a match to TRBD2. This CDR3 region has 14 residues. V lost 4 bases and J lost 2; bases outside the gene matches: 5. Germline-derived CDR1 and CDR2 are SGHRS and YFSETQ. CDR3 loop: CASSLSGDAYEQYF. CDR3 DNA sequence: TGCGCCAGCAGCCTTAGCGGGGACGCCTACGAGCAGTACTTC.

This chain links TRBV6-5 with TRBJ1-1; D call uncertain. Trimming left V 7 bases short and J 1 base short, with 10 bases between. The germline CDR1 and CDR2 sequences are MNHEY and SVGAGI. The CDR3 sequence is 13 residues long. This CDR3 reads CASTLDPNTEAFF. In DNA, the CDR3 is TGTGCCAGCACCCTAGACCCGAACACTGAAGCTTTCTTT.

The CDR3 bases are TGTGCCAGCAGCTTTAGGAGCGGGGGGGCGAATGAGCAGTTCTTC. Protein product: CASSFRSGGANEQFF. The chain combines TRBV7-2 with TRBJ2-1; 10 bases map to TRBD2. V shed 3 bases and J 7 bases; nucleotides not matched to a gene: 6. The CDR3 runs to 15 residues. The germline V gene has CDR1 SGHTA and CDR2 FQGNSA.

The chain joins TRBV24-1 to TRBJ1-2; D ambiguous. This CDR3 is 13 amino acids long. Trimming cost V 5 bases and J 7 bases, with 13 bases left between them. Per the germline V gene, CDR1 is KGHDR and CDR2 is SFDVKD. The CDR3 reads CATSAGTSGGYTF. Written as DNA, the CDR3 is TGTGCCACCAGTGCAGGCACTTCAGGTGGCTACACCTTC.

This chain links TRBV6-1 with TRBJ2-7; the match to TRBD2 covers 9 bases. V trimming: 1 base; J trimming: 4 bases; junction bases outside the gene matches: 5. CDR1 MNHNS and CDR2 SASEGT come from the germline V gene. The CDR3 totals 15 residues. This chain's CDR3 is CASSEGASGVYEQYF. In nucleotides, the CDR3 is TGTGCCAGCAGTGAAGGGGCTAGCGGGGTATACGAGCAGTACTTC.

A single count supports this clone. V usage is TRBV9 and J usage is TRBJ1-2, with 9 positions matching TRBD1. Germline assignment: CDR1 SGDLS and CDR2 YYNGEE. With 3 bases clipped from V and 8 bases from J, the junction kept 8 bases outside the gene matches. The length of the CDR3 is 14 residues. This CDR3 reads CASSGHRGLGGYTF. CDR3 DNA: TGTGCCAGCAGCGGTCACAGGGGGCTAGGGGGCTACACCTTC.

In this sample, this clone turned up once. CDR3 coding DNA: TGTGCCAGCAGCCAAGAAGGACTAGCGGGAGTAAACATTCAGTACTTC. It yields the protein CASSQEGLAGVNIQYF. The chain employs TRBV3-1 (or the pseudogene TRBV3-2) and TRBJ2-4, with TRBD2 matching 13 bases. The CDR3 loop spans 16 amino acids. Losses at the gene ends were 0 bases for V and 6 bases for J; bases not matched to a gene: 2. From germline, CDR1 is LGHDT and CDR2 YNNKEL (reference sequence).

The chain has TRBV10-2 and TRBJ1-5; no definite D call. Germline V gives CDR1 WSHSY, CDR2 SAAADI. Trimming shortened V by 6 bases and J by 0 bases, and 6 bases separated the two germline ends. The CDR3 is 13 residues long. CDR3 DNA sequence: TGCGCCAGCAGGAGTGGTAGCAATCAGCCCCAGCATTTT. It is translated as CASRSGSNQPQHF.

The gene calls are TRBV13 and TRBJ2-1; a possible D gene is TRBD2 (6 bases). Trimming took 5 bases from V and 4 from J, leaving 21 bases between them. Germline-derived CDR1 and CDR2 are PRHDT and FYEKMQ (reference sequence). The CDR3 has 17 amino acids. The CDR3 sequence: CASSRGRTVRGYNEQFF. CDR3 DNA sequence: TGTGCCAGCAGCAGAGGGAGGACTGTTCGGGGTTACAATGAGCAGTTCTTC.

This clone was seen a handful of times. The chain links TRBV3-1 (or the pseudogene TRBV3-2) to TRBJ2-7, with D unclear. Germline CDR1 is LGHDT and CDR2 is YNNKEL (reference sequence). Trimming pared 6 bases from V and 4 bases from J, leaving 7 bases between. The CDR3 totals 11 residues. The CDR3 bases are TGTGCCAGCAGGCCCCATTACGAGCAGTACTTC. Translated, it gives CASRPHYEQYF.

The CDR3 DNA reads as TGTGCCATCAGTCTAGCGGGGGGCCTGAAAGAGACCCAGTACTTC. This translates into CAISLAGGLKETQYF. V usage is TRBV10-3 and J usage is TRBJ2-5; the match to TRBD2 covers 11 bases. This CDR3 spans 15 amino acids. Germline loops: CDR1 ENHRY, CDR2 SYGVKD. V lost 5 bases to trimming and J lost 3 bases; unmatched junction nucleotides: 5.